A selection of T cell receptor beta chains follows, all from one sample in a study of cytomegalovirus exposure and HLA in healthy donors. The assay was immunoSEQ multiplex PCR, and TCRdb's table has in-frame clones only and misses some. The profile covers under 200,000 clones, with 70% to 80% appearing a single time and about 2.5% taken by the ten largest. The specimen was PBMCs. The receptors were sampled from a woman between 50 and 59 years old in good health and CMV-seronegative. CDR3s include the opening cysteine and the closing phenylalanine or tryptophan. The D gene is left open where the match is weak. The listing skips clone size in some rows; elsewhere it reads once, few, many or a size class.

TRBD2 | TRBJ2-5 | NA | TRBV29-1 | TGCAGCGTTCGAGCGGGGGGGGGAGTTTATGTAGAGACCCAGTACTTC | CSVRAGGGVYVETQYF
TRBD1 | TRBJ1-5 | once | TRBV7-2 | TGTGCCAGCAGCCGGGGGGACAGGGGTAGCAATCAGCCCCAGCATTTT | CASSRGDRGSNQPQHF
TRBD1 | TRBJ2-7 | few | TRBV4-1 | TGCGCCAGCAGCCAAGCCGGGACAGTCTACGAGCAGTACTTC | CASSQAGTVYEQYF
TRBD2 | TRBJ2-1 | NA | TRBV10-2 | TGCGCCAGCAGTGAGTCAAGCGGGGCGTCCTACAATGAGCAGTTCTTC | CASSESSGASYNEQFF
TRBD1 | TRBJ1-4 | NA | TRBV4-3 | TGCGCCAGCAGCCTTCGACAGGGACAGCAACCACTGTTTTTT | CASSLRQGQQPLFF
TRBD1 | TRBJ1-1 | NA | TRBV7-9 | TGTGCCAGCAGCCCGGGACAGTATGAGACTGAAGCTTTCTTT | CASSPGQYETEAFF
TRBD2 | TRBJ2-3 | NA | TRBV4-3 | TGCGCCAGCAGCCAAGTGCCAGCGGGGGGGAGCACAGATACGCAGTATTTT | CASSQVPAGGSTDTQYF
NA | TRBJ2-5 | once | TRBV29-1 | TGCAGCGCCCCTTTACTAGCAACCGGAGAGACCCAGTACTTC | CSAPLLATGETQYF
NA | TRBJ2-5 | NA | TRBV7-9 | TGTGCCAGTAAAGAAAGGGGTGTGGAGACCCAGTACTTC | CASKERGVETQYF
TRBD2 | TRBJ2-1 | NA | TRBV19 | TGTGCCAGTAGGCGGGCTAGCGGCTACAATGAGCAGTTCTTC | CASRRASGYNEQFF
NA | TRBJ2-7 | NA | TRBV7-9 | TGTGCCAGCAGCTTTTACCGGGATCCCTACGAGCAGTACTTC | CASSFYRDPYEQYF
NA | TRBJ2-7 | once | TRBV19 | TGTGCCAGTAGTATTGGACAGCCCTACGAGCAGTACTTC | CASSIGQPYEQYF
NA | TRBJ2-3 | once | TRBV29-1 | TGCAGTGCCAATCGGGAGGACAGGGGCACAGATACGCAGTATTTT | CSANREDRGTDTQYF
TRBD2 | TRBJ2-5 | NA | TRBV29-1 | TGCAGCCCCGCCAAGATAGCGGGAGGGGAGACCCAGTACTTC | CSPAKIAGGETQYF
NA | TRBJ2-2 | NA | TRBV7-2 | TGTGCCAGCAGCTTACAGGGTACCCCCGGGGAGCTGTTTTTT | CASSLQGTPGELFF
TRBD1 | TRBJ2-7 | NA | TRBV19 | TGTGCCAGTCCTCCTCGGGACAGGGGATACGAGCAGTACTTC | CASPPRDRGYEQYF
TRBD2 | TRBJ2-3 | NA | TRBV5-1 | TGCGCCAGCAGCTTGGTCGGTAGCGGGAGCACAGATACGCAGTATTTT | CASSLVGSGSTDTQYF
NA | TRBJ2-1 | NA | TRBV15 | TGTGCCACCAGCAGGGGCGGGACGGCCTACAATGAGCAGTTCTTC | CATSRGGTAYNEQFF
TRBD1 | TRBJ1-5 | NA | TRBV9 | TGTGCCAGCAGTGACAGGGGCAATCAGCCCCAGCATTTT | CASSDRGNQPQHF
NA | TRBJ1-5 | NA | TRBV29-1 | TGCAGCGTTGAGGAGGGTTTAGGGCAGCCCCAGCATTTT | CSVEEGLGQPQHF
TRBD2 | TRBJ2-2 | NA | TRBV7-6 | TGTGCCAGCAGCTTAGTGGGGACTAGCTGGGATAACACCGGGGAGCTGTTTTTT | CASSLVGTSWDNTGELFF
TRBD1 | TRBJ2-1 | NA | TRBV2 | TGTGCCAGCAGAGGACAGGGTTCCTACAATGAGCAGTTCTTC | CASRGQGSYNEQFF
NA | TRBJ1-1 | NA | TRBV27 | TGTGCCAGCAGTTTGGGGGCAGCCATGAACACTGAAGCTTTCTTT | CASSLGAAMNTEAFF
NA | TRBJ2-7 | NA | TRBV18 | TGTGCCAGCTCACCAGCCCTTCTACCAGGGGAGCAGTACTTC | CASSPALLPGEQYF
TRBD1 | TRBJ2-5 | NA | TRBV5-1 | TGCGCCAGCAGCAGTAGGGGGCCCGGGAAGACCCAGTACTTC | CASSSRGPGKTQYF
NA | TRBJ2-5 | NA | TRBV5-4 | TGTGCCAGCACCTTCCCTGGGGGGGAGACCCAGTACTTC | CASTFPGGETQYF
TRBD1 | TRBJ2-2 | NA | TRBV9 | TGTGCCAGCAGCGTACGACAGGGGACCGGGGAGCTGTTTTTT | CASSVRQGTGELFF
TRBD2 | TRBJ2-5 | NA | TRBV4-1 | TGCGCCAGCAGCCAAGTGCGGGGGGCCGTAGAGACCCAGTACTTC | CASSQVRGAVETQYF
TRBD2 | TRBJ2-2 | NA | TRBV7-2 | TGTGCCAGCAGCTCGAGGACTAGCGGGAGAACTGGGGAGCTGTTTTTT | CASSSRTSGRTGELFF
NA | TRBJ1-2 | NA | TRBV13 | TGTGCCAGCAGCCTACAGGCTGGTGGCTACACCTTC | CASSLQAGGYTF
NA | TRBJ2-1 | NA | TRBV4-1 | TGCGCCAGCAGTCAGACGCTAGTCGGCAATGAGCAGTTCTTC | CASSQTLVGNEQFF
NA | TRBJ2-5 | NA | TRBV4-2 | TGTGCCAGCAGCCAGACGGACTACCAAGAGACCCAGTACTTC | CASSQTDYQETQYF
NA | TRBJ1-1 | NA | TRBV7-3 | TGTGCCAGCAGCTTAACTGCTCAGATCGGGACTGAAGCTTTCTTT | CASSLTAQIGTEAFF
TRBD1 | TRBJ2-7 | few | TRBV5-5 | TGTGCCAGCAGCTCACATCCGGGACAGGGCTACGAGCAGTACTTC | CASSSHPGQGYEQYF
TRBD2 | TRBJ2-5 | few | TRBV6-1 | TGTGCCAGCAGTGAGACTAGCGGGGGGGGAGGGGAGACCCAGTACTTC | CASSETSGGGGETQYF
NA | TRBJ2-5 | NA | TRBV7-9 | TGTTCCAGCAGCCCTTACAGAAGCAGCCAAGAGACCCAGTACTTC | CSSSPYRSSQETQYF
NA | TRBJ1-3 | NA | TRBV5-1 | TGCGCCAGCAGCTTGTCGGGTTCTGGAAACACCATATATTTT | CASSLSGSGNTIYF
NA | TRBJ1-2 | NA | TRBV30 | TGTGCCTGGAGTTTGGGGGGTAACTATGGCTACACCTTC | CAWSLGGNYGYTF
TRBD2 | TRBJ2-3 | NA | TRBV19 | TGTGCCAGTAGTATGCTAGCGGGAGCAAAGACAGATACGCAGTATTTT | CASSMLAGAKTDTQYF
NA | TRBJ2-2 | few | TRBV7-8 | TGTGCCAGCAGCCCAGGAAGGGGTGTTAGCACCGGGGAGCTGTTTTTT | CASSPGRGVSTGELFF
TRBD2 | TRBJ2-3 | NA | TRBV9 | TGTGCCAGCAGCTACACGTCGGGGGGCGGGGGGAGTACGCAGTATTTT | CASSYTSGGGGSTQYF
TRBD2 | TRBJ2-3 | NA | TRBV14 | TGTGCCAGCAGCCTATTTGGTGGTAGCGGGGGTCCCGATACTAGCACAGATACGCAGTATTTT | CASSLFGGSGGPDTSTDTQYF
TRBD1 | TRBJ1-2 | NA | TRBV28 | TGTGCCAGCAGTCGGACAGGGGACGTCTACACCTTC | CASSRTGDVYTF
NA | TRBJ2-1 | NA | TRBV7-8 | TGTGCCAGCAGCTTCTTTGCTAGCAGTTCATGGTTCTTC | CASSFFASSSWFF
TRBD1 | TRBJ1-4 | once | TRBV28 | TGTGCCAGCAGTAACCGACAGGGCGAGGTTGAAAAACTGTTTTTT | CASSNRQGEVEKLFF
NA | TRBJ1-4 | NA | TRBV28 | TGTGCTCACCAGGCTAATGAAAAACTGTTTTTT | CAHQANEKLFF
TRBD1 | TRBJ2-3 | NA | TRBV29-1 | TGCAGCGTTGAAGATTGGGACAGGGCAAGCACAGATACGCAGTATTTT | CSVEDWDRASTDTQYF
TRBD1 | TRBJ2-1 | NA | TRBV7-2 | TGTGCCAGCAGCTCCTCGACAGGGGGTTTCAATGAGCAGTTCTTC | CASSSSTGGFNEQFF
NA | TRBJ2-7 | once | TRBV5-1 | TGCGCCAGCAGCCCCTGGTTAGGAGCGGCCTACGAGCAGTACTTC | CASSPWLGAAYEQYF
NA | TRBJ2-5 | NA | TRBV15 | TGTGCCACCAGCCCGGGGCAAGAGACCCAGTACTTC | CATSPGQETQYF